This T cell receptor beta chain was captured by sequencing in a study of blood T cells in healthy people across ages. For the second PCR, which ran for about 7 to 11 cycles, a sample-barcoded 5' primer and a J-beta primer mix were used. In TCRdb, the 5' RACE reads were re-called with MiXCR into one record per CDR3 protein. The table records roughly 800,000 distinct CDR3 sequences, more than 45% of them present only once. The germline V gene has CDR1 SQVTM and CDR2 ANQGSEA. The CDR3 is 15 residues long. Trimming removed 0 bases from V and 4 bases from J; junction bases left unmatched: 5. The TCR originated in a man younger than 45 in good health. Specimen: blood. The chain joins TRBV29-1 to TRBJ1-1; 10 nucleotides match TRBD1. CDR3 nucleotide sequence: TGCAGCGTTGAAGAGGGACAGGGGCTGGGCACTGAAGCTTTCTTT. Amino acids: CSVEEGQGLGTEAFF.